The T cell receptor beta chain described here comes from a study of shared clonotypes between healthy human individuals. This clone was detected only a few times. V dropped 3 bases and J dropped 2 bases, with 11 bases sitting between them. Germline V gene sequence: CDR1 MGHRA, CDR2 YSYEKL. The CDR3 consists of 15 residues. Some clones are missing from TCRdb's copy, which holds only in-frame ones; the method was immunoSEQ multiplex PCR. The sample shows over a million clones, 78% of them seen only once. This sequence joins TRBV4-1 and TRBJ2-1; D possibly corresponds to TRBD2 (6 bases). The receptor comes from a man aged 18 to 29 in good health. Some clones in this sample may be carry-over from other donors' samples. Sequencing was done on a sample of memory CD4+ T cells from PBMCs. Subset here: CD45RA-negative fraction. The CDR3 bases are TGCGCCAGCAGCCAGCGGGGTCAACCCTACAATGAGCAGTTCTTC. Translated: CASSQRGQPYNEQFF.